The 19 T cell receptor beta chains below come from one sample, sequenced in a study of cytomegalovirus exposure and HLA in healthy donors. The PCR made use of 60 Vbeta and 13 Jbeta primers. Profiling relied on immunoSEQ multiplex PCR, and the TCRdb table lists in-frame clones only, not all of them. The sample has 180,000 or so clones; 60% to 85% are singletons. Material: PBMCs. The receptors derive from a female donor in good health and CMV-seronegative.

The gene calls are TRBV19 and TRBJ2-5, with TRBD2 matching over 10 bases. The J segment lost 3 bases and the V segment lost 5 bases, leaving 3 bases of the junction unmatched. CDR3 length equals 14 residues. Germline lookup yields CDR1 LNHDA and CDR2 SQIVND (reference sequence). CDR3 residues: CASSPAGGKETQYF. In DNA, the CDR3 is TGTGCCAGTAGTCCAGCGGGAGGGAAAGAGACCCAGTACTTC. The full variable domain, rest sourced from reference TRBV19 and TRBJ2-5, is DGGITQSPKYLFRKEGQNVTLSCEQNLNHDAMYWYRQDPGQGLRLIYYSQIVNDFQKGDIAEGYSVSREKKESFPLTVTSAQKNPTAFYLCASSPAGGKETQYFGPGTRLLVL.

The chain joins TRBV5-1 to TRBJ2-5; 8 bases are shared with TRBD2. V gave up 5 bases and J gave up 4 bases; unmatched junction bases: 7. The CDR3 covers 14 residues. CDR1 SGHRS and CDR2 YFSETQ come from the germline V gene. CDR3 sequence: CASSRGGQGETQYF. CDR3 coding DNA: TGCGCCAGCAGTCGGGGGGGCCAGGGAGAGACCCAGTACTTC.

This chain links TRBV4-3 with TRBJ2-7; TRBD1 agrees at 9 bases. V lost 6 bases to trimming and J lost 6 bases; unmatched junction nucleotides: 9. From germline, CDR1 is LGHNA and CDR2 YSLEER. This CDR3 comprises 14 residues. CDR3 nucleotides: TGCGCCAGCAGGTCCGGGACAGGGAGCGGCGAGCAGTACTTC. Translated, it gives CASRSGTGSGEQYF.

A word on this clone: The germline gene is not matched at one end of the junction; a read error may be the cause. V usage is TRBV10-3 and J usage is TRBJ2-3; D tentatively reads TRBD1 or TRBD2 (5 bases each). Germline CDR1 reads ENHRY; CDR2 reads SYGVKD. The CDR3 is made up of 14 amino acids. The CDR3 region has the DNA TGTGCCATCACTGAGGGGCGCGTCACAGATACGCAGTATTTT. It specifies CAITEGRVTDTQYF.

The chain couples TRBV7-2 to TRBJ1-1, with D perhaps matching TRBD1 (6 bases). CDR1 SGHTA and CDR2 FQGNSA come from the germline V gene. Trimming took off 6 bases at V and 1 base at J, with 12 bases between the two ends. The CDR3 has 14 amino acids. CDR3 region: CASRPDSSNTEAFF. CDR3 nucleotide sequence: TGTGCCAGCAGGCCGGACAGTTCGAACACTGAAGCTTTCTTT.

The genes are TRBV6-1 and TRBJ2-1; D may be TRBD2 (5 bases). The CDR3 is 14 residues long. Trimming left V 6 bases short and J 5 bases short, with 14 bases between. Looked up from germline, CDR1 is MNHNS and CDR2 is SASEGT. The CDR3 coding sequence is TGTGCCAGCAGACCGACGGGAATAAACAATGAGCAGTTCTTC. Translation gives CASRPTGINNEQFF.

The table lists this clone with a few counts. The chain carries TRBV5-6 and TRBJ2-2, with TRBD1 matching 10 bases. Germline-derived CDR1 and CDR2 are SGHDT and YYEEEE. The CDR3 is 16 residues long. J lost 4 bases, V lost 1 base, and 4 bases had no gene match. The CDR3 loop reads CASSLRTGGSTGELFF. Here the CDR3 DNA reads TGTGCCAGCAGCTTGCGGACAGGGGGTAGCACCGGGGAGCTGTTTTTT.

A few counts support this clone. The chain combines TRBV27 with TRBJ1-1, with 8 bases fitting TRBD1. Germline assignment: CDR1 MNHEY and CDR2 SMNVEV (reference sequence). Unmatched junction bases numbered 2, after V lost 2 bases and J lost 0 bases. The CDR3 loop spans 15 amino acids. This CDR3 reads CASSLTGGMNTEAFF. DNA of the CDR3: TGTGCCAGCAGTTTAACAGGGGGGATGAACACTGAAGCTTTCTTT.

V gene TRBV5-1 combines with J gene TRBJ2-5, with TRBD2 identical over 7 bases. Trimming cost V 4 bases and J 1 base; bases outside gene matches: 4. CDR3 size: 14 residues. Germline-derived CDR1 and CDR2 are SGHRS and YFSETQ. The CDR3 sequence is CASSGGGTQETQYF. CDR3 nucleotide sequence: TGCGCCAGCAGCGGGGGGGGGACCCAAGAGACCCAGTACTTC. The full variable domain, in which reference TRBV5-1 and TRBJ2-5 provide the parts outside the CDR3, is KAGVTQTPRYLIKTRGQQVTLSCSPISGHRSVSWYQQTPGQGLQFLFEYFSETQRNKGNFPGRFSGRQFSNSRSEMNVSTLELGDSALYLCASSGGGTQETQYFGPGTRLLVL.

The chain employs TRBV6-4 and TRBJ2-7; a possible D gene is TRBD1 (5 bases). CDR1 is MRHNA, CDR2 SNTAGT, per germline. The CDR3 consists of 17 residues. V dropped 0 bases and J dropped 3 bases, with 18 bases sitting between them. The CDR3 protein is CASSDSRTKTEHYEQYF. Here the CDR3 DNA reads TGTGCCAGCAGTGACTCGCGAACGAAGACAGAACACTACGAGCAGTACTTC.

The chain's CDR3 is CSVVDRSSYEQYF. Here the CDR3 DNA reads TGCAGCGTTGTTGACAGGAGCTCCTACGAGCAGTACTTC. V usage is TRBV29-1 and J usage is TRBJ2-7; weak D call: TRBD1 (6 bases). Germline values: CDR1 SQVTM, CDR2 ANQGSEA. CDR3 length equals 13 residues. Trimming left V 4 bases short and J 0 bases short, with 10 bases between.

This clone was picked up one time. The chain uses TRBV5-4 and TRBJ2-3, with a weak D call TRBD2 (6 bases). Germline V CDR1 and CDR2: SGHNT, YYREEE (reference sequence). Between the trimmed V and J ends, which lost 0 bases and 5 bases, there was a span of 16 bases. This CDR3 comprises 16 residues. CDR3 protein: CASSLEKRVSEDTQYF. In nucleotides, the CDR3 is TGTGCCAGCAGCTTGGAGAAGCGGGTCTCGGAAGATACGCAGTATTTT.

V gene TRBV7-2 combines with J gene TRBJ2-5; 15 bases align to TRBD2. This CDR3 spans 16 amino acids. Germline V lookup: CDR1 SGHTA, CDR2 FQGNSA. Trimming removed 4 bases from V and 4 bases from J; junction bases left unmatched: 4. Here the CDR3 DNA reads TGTGCCAGCAGCTCAAGGACTAGCGGGGGGGGAGAGACCCAGTACTTC. Its protein product is CASSSRTSGGGETQYF.

This clone was found once. The gene calls are TRBV19 and TRBJ2-3, with 7 positions matching TRBD2. The V and J ends lost 3 bases and 0 bases, in that order; junction bases with no gene match: 6. The CDR3 contains 16 residues. Germline V gives CDR1 LNHDA, CDR2 SQIVND (reference sequence). DNA for the CDR3: TGTGCCAGTAGTATCTCGCGGGAGATAAGCACAGATACGCAGTATTTT. Its translation is CASSISREISTDTQYF. Complete variable domain (other parts from reference TRBV19 and TRBJ2-3): DGGITQSPKYLFRKEGQNVTLSCEQNLNHDAMYWYRQDPGQGLRLIYYSQIVNDFQKGDIAEGYSVSREKKESFPLTVTSAQKNPTAFYLCASSISREISTDTQYFGPGTRLTVL.

This rearrangement joins TRBV5-5 to TRBJ1-2; TRBD1 aligns across 7 bases. V was pared by 4 bases and J by 2 bases, with 8 bases of the junction left unmatched. The CDR3 is 15 amino acids. The germline gives CDR1 SGHKS, CDR2 YYEKEE (reference sequence). CDR3 DNA: TGTGCCAGCAGCCCAACCCGACAGGGAAACTATGGCTACACCTTC. Its translation is CASSPTRQGNYGYTF.

The J gene is TRBJ1-4, the V gene TRBV5-4; 7 bases align to TRBD1. Germline loops: CDR1 SGHNT, CDR2 YYREEE (reference sequence). V shed 3 bases and J 7 bases; nucleotides not matched to a gene: 9. CDR3 length: 15 residues. In DNA, the CDR3 is TGTGCCAGCAGCTCTCGGGACACAGGGGTTGAAAAACTGTTTTTT. Translation: CASSSRDTGVEKLFF.

There are a few counts of this clone. This sequence joins TRBV6-1 and TRBJ2-2, with D perhaps matching TRBD1 (6 bases). This CDR3 has 13 amino acids. V was pared by 10 bases and J by 4 bases, with 13 bases between. The germline CDR1 and CDR2 sequences are MNHNS and SASEGT. This chain's CDR3 is CATDRLTTGELFF. CDR3 DNA sequence: TGTGCCACAGACAGGCTTACCACCGGGGAGCTGTTTTTT.

The chain is built from TRBV28 and TRBJ1-1; D uncertain. Trimming took off 6 bases at V and 0 bases at J, with 5 bases between the two ends. The CDR3 is 12 residues long. Germline V CDR1 and CDR2: MDHEN, SYDVKM. The CDR3 here is CASREMNTEAFF. CDR3 sequence (DNA): TGTGCCAGCAGGGAGATGAACACTGAAGCTTTCTTT.

The DNA of the CDR3 is TGCGCCAGCAGCCACCTGGACAGGGGAGATGAAGCTTTCTTT. This encodes CASSHLDRGDEAFF. The rearrangement joins TRBV4-3 to TRBJ1-1; 9 bases match TRBD1. The CDR3 runs 14 residues. Germline V gene sequence: CDR1 LGHNA, CDR2 YSLEER. Trimming removed 3 bases from V and 7 bases from J; junction bases left unmatched: 6.